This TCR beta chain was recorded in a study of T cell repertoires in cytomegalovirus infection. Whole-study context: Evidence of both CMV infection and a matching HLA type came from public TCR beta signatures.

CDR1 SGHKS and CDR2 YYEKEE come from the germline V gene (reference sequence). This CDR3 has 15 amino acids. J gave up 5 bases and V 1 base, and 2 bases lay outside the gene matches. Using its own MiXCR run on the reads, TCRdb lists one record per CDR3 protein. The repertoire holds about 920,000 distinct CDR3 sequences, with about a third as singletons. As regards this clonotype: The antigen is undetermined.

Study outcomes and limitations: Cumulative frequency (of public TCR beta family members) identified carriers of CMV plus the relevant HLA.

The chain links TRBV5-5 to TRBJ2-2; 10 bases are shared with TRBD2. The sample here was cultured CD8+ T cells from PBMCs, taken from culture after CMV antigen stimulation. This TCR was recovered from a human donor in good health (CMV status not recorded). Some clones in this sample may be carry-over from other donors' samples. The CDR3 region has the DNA TGTGCCAGCAGCTTGAGAGCGGGAGGGACCGGGGAGCTGTTTTTT. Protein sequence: CASSLRAGGTGELFF. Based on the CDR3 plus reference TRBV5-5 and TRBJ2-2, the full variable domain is DAGVTQSPTHLIKTRGQQVTLRCSPISGHKSVSWYQQVLGQGPQFIFQYYEKEERGRGNFPDRFSARQFPNYSSELNVNALLLGDSALYLCASSLRAGGTGELFFGEGSRLTVL.